This T cell receptor (beta chain) was observed in a study of cytomegalovirus exposure and HLA in healthy donors (dated by TCRdb to about 2017). In the study overall: The roughly 700 repertoires of the first cohort and the roughly 120 validation repertoires were produced on the same platform, according to a later analysis. The study aimed to test whether signatures of past pathogen exposure could be identified by cataloging public T cell receptors. In addition to the first cohort of hundreds of subjects, a separate validation cohort of 100 to 150 different subjects was used. The study combined high-throughput TCR immunosequencing, statistical association of individual TCRs with disease status, and machine learning to predict cytomegalovirus infection status.

What the research found in general, with its limitations: The classifier was reported to diagnose cytomegalovirus status with high specificity and sensitivity in both the original and validation cohorts. The authors suggested that the approach could potentially be generalized to other disease states and immunological phenotypes. Across donors, most TCR sequences were observed very rarely, whereas some public TCRs were present in many individuals. In a later analysis, TCRs clustered in the first cohort were found to also tend to co-occur in the 120 or so validation repertoires, with 90% to 95% of cluster scores above 0. A few of the identified cytomegalovirus-associated TCR beta chains were confirmed in vitro to be specific for cytomegalovirus antigens. A later analysis lacked HLA typing for the validation cohort, so it scored co-occurrence in that cohort across all 110 or so repertoires. The study listed 164 TCR beta chains as associated with cytomegalovirus.

This clone was detected a few times. Its antigen target is currently unknown. Qualities for individual bases were not recorded, and no much larger clone is one base off. The donors belonged to the validation cohort of about 130 subjects, which was separate from the roughly 670-subject first cohort. The protocol used for the library was the immunoSEQ multiplex PCR assay. Per the original workflow: A statistical classification framework was developed to diagnose cytomegalovirus status using the catalog of TCR beta chain sequences. TCRdb holds this immuneACCESS table with in-frame rearrangements only. Some clones are missing; in checked studies, unresolved V genes explain under half, and the rest has no known cause. Clone size and V and J calls were adopted from that table, with D and trimming inferred from the DNA. This sample gives fewer than 100,000 clones in total; approximately 91% of them show up just once. The ten largest clonotypes hold about 1.9% of the sample.

For this chain, trimming is 8 bases at the V end and 5 bases at the J end, and the number of junction bases without a gene match is 2. The cysteine opens and the phenylalanine closes a CDR3 of 12 amino acids. The retained sequence is limited to the CDR3, 36 bases, with the frame set at the first base. CDR1 and CDR2 were assigned from the germline V gene as SNHLY and FYNNEI. The origin of this receptor is a man aged 30 to 45 in good health and CMV-seronegative. Recombination connected TRBV2 to TRBJ1-1, with 10 bases matching TRBD1. Material: PBMCs. The DNA sequence follows: TGTGCCAGCCGGGGACAGGGGACTGAAGCTTTCTTT. Its protein is CASRGQGTEAFF. Reference TRBV2 and TRBJ1-1 proteins supply the regions before and after the CDR3; the full variable domain is: EPEVTQTPSHQVTQMGQEVILRCVPISNHLYFYWYRQILGQKVEFLVSFYNNEISEKSEIFDDQFSVERPDGSNFTLKIRSTKLEDSAMYFCASRGQGTEAFFGQGTRLTVV.